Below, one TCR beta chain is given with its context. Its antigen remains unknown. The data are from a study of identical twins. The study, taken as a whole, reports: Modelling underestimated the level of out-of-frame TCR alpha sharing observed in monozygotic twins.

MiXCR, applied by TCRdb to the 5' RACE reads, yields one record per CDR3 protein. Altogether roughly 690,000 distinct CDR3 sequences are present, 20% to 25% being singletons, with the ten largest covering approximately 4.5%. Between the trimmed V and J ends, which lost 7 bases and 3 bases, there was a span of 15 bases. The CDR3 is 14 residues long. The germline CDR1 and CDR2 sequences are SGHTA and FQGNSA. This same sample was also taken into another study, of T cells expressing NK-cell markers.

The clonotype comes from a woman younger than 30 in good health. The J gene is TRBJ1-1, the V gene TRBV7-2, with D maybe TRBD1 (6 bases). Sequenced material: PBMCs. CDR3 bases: TGTGCCAGCAATTCTCAGGGGTTTCACACTGAAGCTTTCTTT. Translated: CASNSQGFHTEAFF.